The clone carrying this T cell receptor beta chain was observed once. The sample originates from a study of PD-L1 blockade in urothelial cancer. Across the whole study: Patients previously received 0 to 3 chemotherapy regimens. Blood underwent analysis 3 weeks (second dose) and 6 weeks after treatment began. T cell content in blood samples showed a median of approximately 150,000.

Only in-frame clones appear in the TCRdb table, and some are missing; sequencing was by immunoSEQ multiplex PCR. The sample contains around 51,000 clones, approximately 83% of which appear only once. Pretreatment and on-treatment blood mononuclear cell samples were taken, totaling between 1 and 8 time points per patient. The sample consisted of PBMCs, taken around atezolizumab (anti-PD-L1) treatment. This TCR came from a man in his 60s with urothelial cancer.

The CDR3: CASSLVPRGAVMKKLFF. The CDR3 region has the DNA TGTGCCAGCAGCTTGGTTCCGCGGGGGGCTGTTATGAAAAAACTGTTTTTT. V usage is TRBV5-8 and J usage is TRBJ1-4, with D possibly being TRBD1 (6 bases). The V and J ends lost 0 bases and 9 bases respectively, with 21 bases between them. The CDR3 sequence is 17 residues long. CDR1 is SGHTS, CDR2 YDEGEE, per germline.